This T cell receptor beta chain was documented in a study of blood T cell repertoires in COVID-19 (dated by TCRdb to about 2020). General notes on the study: Samples from collaborators originated in the United States, Italy and Spain and spanned both the acute and convalescent phases of COVID-19. Where available, HLA class I and class II types were taken from metadata supplied by the sample provider and were not determined by assay-based typing. The repertoires were released in a freely available public database meant as a resource for research on the immune response to SARS-CoV-2. Deeply sampled blood TCRbeta repertoires from subjects exposed to, actively infected with, or recovered from COVID-19 were included in the dataset. The material from the prospective study consisted of cDNA or gDNA derived from T cells, B-cell-depleted T cells, or PBMCs. Samples came from the ongoing ImmuneRACE study (first 160 participants) plus 1,254 subjects from 6 global collaborators. Sample metadata almost always included a de-identified subject ID, COVID-19 status, age in years and sex.

Results the study describes overall, beyond this receptor: The amount of clinical and demographic metadata varied by source and participant and was provided uncurated.

Participants in the prospective study were enrolled through a virtual design, were aged roughly 18 to 100 years, and lived in 24 United States geographic areas. Cohort assignment in the prospective study relied on participant-reported clinical history from a screening survey and a study questionnaire. A participant counted as exposed if, within 2 weeks of entering the study, that participant had been in contact with someone who had a PCR-confirmed or clinician-diagnosed COVID-19 case. Mobile phlebotomists in the prospective study collected whole blood, serum and a nasopharyngeal or oropharyngeal swab from every participant. Participants in the prospective study had the option to provide additional blood draws and questionnaires over a 2-month period. Prospective study blood samples were shipped either frozen or at room temperature before DNA extraction. Regarding this clone: Its antigen is unknown. Nothing much larger sits one base from this clone, and base qualities are not available.

The immunoSEQ Assay, a bias-controlled multiplex PCR, was used to amplify TCRbeta CDR3 regions from genomic DNA. The published analysis was carried out like this. Within the assay, amplification of reference gene primers was used to estimate how many nucleated cells each sample contained. To quantify the absolute abundance of each unique TCRbeta CDR3 rearrangement, sequence reads were collapsed and filtered. For each sample, productive Simpson clonality was calculated by taking the square root of Simpson's diversity index across productive rearrangements. TCRdb retrieved this table from immuneACCESS and kept in-frame rearrangements only. Not all clones are present; in checked studies, unresolved V genes account for under half, and no reason is known for the remainder. The DNA was the basis for D and trimming; V, J and clone size are from that table. The table for this sample lists a few hundred thousand clones; about 90% of them were counted only once. The top ten clonotypes cover under 3.5% of the sample.

Reading from cysteine to phenylalanine, the CDR3 counts 15 amino acids. The read is trimmed to its CDR3 DNA, 45 bases read in frame from base 1. The V and J ends are trimmed by 4 bases and 4 bases, leaving 17 bases between them. From the germline V gene (reference sequence), CDR1 is SGHNT and CDR2 is YYREEE. Sequenced input: PBMCs or T cells enriched from blood (not recorded which). The receptor's source is a woman aged 45 to 65 who had been exposed to COVID-19. The chain employs TRBV5-4 and TRBJ1-2; the D gene is unclear. The DNA sequence is TGTGCCAGCAGCGTGGGGAGGGATCCTAGCTATGGCTACACCTTC. Translated, it reads CASSVGRDPSYGYTF.